The 17 T cell receptor beta chains given below trace back to one sample, sequenced in a study of OX40 agonist ivuxolimab in advanced cancers. Repertoires were generated with immunoSEQ multiplex PCR, while TCRdb's copy carries only in-frame clones and drops some. The data show 60,000 to 100,000 clones, around nine tenths seen once. Sequencing was performed on CD4+ or CD8+ T cells sorted from blood, taken in a trial of the OX40 agonist ivuxolimab. The receptors originated from an adult with an advanced solid tumor such as melanoma, head and neck, liver or kidney cancer.

This chain links TRBV11-3 with TRBJ2-7, with 8 nucleotides matching TRBD2. V lost 1 base to trimming and J lost 6 bases; unmatched junction nucleotides: 2. CDR1 is SGHNT, CDR2 YENEEA, per germline. The CDR3 spans 13 residues. The CDR3 nucleotides read TGTGCCAGCAGCTTAGCGGGAGGGGGCGAGCAGTACTTC. Its protein product is CASSLAGGGEQYF.

The rearrangement joins TRBV7-2 to TRBJ2-7; tentatively, D is TRBD1 (5 bases). V was pared by 5 bases and J by 3 bases, with 14 bases between. CDR3 length equals 14 residues. CDR1 and CDR2 (germline): SGHTA, FQGNSA. The CDR3 DNA sequence: TGTGCCAGCAGCGGGGCTCGGAGTCACTACGAGCAGTACTTC. It is translated as CASSGARSHYEQYF.

This clone was observed once. This chain joins TRBV19 and TRBJ1-2; D is possibly TRBD1 (6 bases). The CDR3 extends over 15 amino acids. The V and J ends lost 6 bases and 4 bases respectively, with 18 bases between them. CDR1 LNHDA and CDR2 SQIVND come from the germline V gene (reference sequence). The CDR3 sequence is CASSIRGGNFYGYTF. CDR3 bases: TGTGCCAGTAGCATAAGGGGGGGGAACTTCTATGGCTACACCTTC.

The chain couples TRBV7-2 to TRBJ2-7; 15 bases agree with TRBD2. V lost 4 bases, J lost 6 bases, and 1 base stayed unmatched. This CDR3 comprises 14 residues. CDR1 SGHTA and CDR2 FQGNSA come from the germline V gene. The CDR3 is CASSSGLAGGEQYF. In DNA, the CDR3 is TGTGCCAGCAGCTCGGGACTAGCGGGAGGCGAGCAGTACTTC.

The chain has TRBV14 and TRBJ2-3, with 11 bases aligning to TRBD2. J gave up 4 bases and V 4 bases, and 4 bases lay outside the gene matches. The CDR3 sequence is 15 residues long. The germline CDR1 and CDR2 sequences are SGHDN and FVKESK. The CDR3 region has the DNA TGTGCCAGCAGCCCCGAACTAGCGGGAGCAGATACGCAGTATTTT. Translated, it gives CASSPELAGADTQYF. Full variable domain (remainder filled in from reference TRBV14 and TRBJ2-3): EAGVTQFPSHSVIEKGQTVTLRCDPISGHDNLYWYRRVMGKEIKFLLHFVKESKQDESGMPNNRFLAERTGGTYSTLKVQPAELEDSGVYFCASSPELAGADTQYFGPGTRLTVL.

The CDR3 sequence is CASSPGLAGGQETQYF. CDR3 bases: TGCGCCAGCAGCCCGGGACTAGCGGGAGGGCAGGAGACCCAGTACTTC. The V and J genes are TRBV5-1 and TRBJ2-5; TRBD2 aligns across 16 bases. The CDR3 extends over 16 amino acids. The V segment lost 4 bases and the J segment 5 bases; nucleotides outside the gene matches: 5. CDR1 and CDR2 from the germline V gene are SGHRS and YFSETQ.

This chain links TRBV6-1 with TRBJ2-5; TRBD2 matches 10 bases. With the DNA end fitting TRBJ2-7 better, the J assignment may be wrong. This CDR3 is 17 amino acids long. Germline CDR1 is MNHNS and CDR2 is SASEGT. CDR3 sequence (DNA): TGTGCCAGCAGTGTTTTCTCTCTTATAGCGGGGGGATACGAGCAGTACTTC. Protein: CASSVFSLIAGGYEQYF.

The V gene is TRBV7-8, the J gene TRBJ2-2; 16 positions agree with TRBD2. The CDR3 consists of 19 residues. V shed 6 bases and J 5 bases; nucleotides not matched to a gene: 12. Germline V gives CDR1 SGHVS, CDR2 FQNEAQ. As DNA, the CDR3 is TGTGCCAGCAGTTACACCGGGACTAGCGGGAGGGGTATTACCGGGGAGCTGTTTTTT. This codes for CASSYTGTSGRGITGELFF.

The V call is TRBV28, the J call TRBJ2-6; D might be TRBD2 (6 bases). Trimming removed 4 bases from V and 0 bases from J, with 16 bases in between. The CDR3 spans 18 residues. CDR1 MDHEN and CDR2 SYDVKM come from the germline V gene. This CDR3 is CASSSKRVYASGANVLTF. CDR3 bases: TGTGCCAGCAGTTCCAAGCGGGTCTACGCCTCTGGGGCCAACGTCCTGACTTTC.

J is TRBJ1-4 and V is TRBV7-9, with D hard to call. CDR3 size: 15 residues. Germline CDR1 SEHNR, CDR2 FQNEAQ (reference sequence). Trimming left V 7 bases short and J 0 bases short, with 12 bases between. CDR3 sequence: CASTMGGSTNEKLFF. In DNA form, the CDR3 reads TGTGCCAGCACAATGGGCGGATCAACTAATGAAAAACTGTTTTTT. Together with reference TRBV7-9 and TRBJ1-4, the CDR3 gives the full variable domain: DTGVSQNPRHKITKRGQNVTFRCDPISEHNRLYWYRQTLGQGPEFLTYFQNEAQLEKSRLLSDRFSAERPKGSFSTLEIQRTEQGDSAMYLCASTMGGSTNEKLFFGSGTQLSVL.

J is TRBJ2-2 and V is TRBV5-4; TRBD1 aligns across 7 bases. Trimming at V came to 1 base and at J to 3 bases, leaving 9 bases not matched to a gene. Germline V gene data show CDR1 as SGHNT and CDR2 as YYREEE (reference sequence). The CDR3 is made up of 17 amino acids. CDR3 sequence (DNA): TGTGCCAGCAGCTTGTTAAGGACAGGCTACGACACCGGGGAGCTGTTTTTT. Translating gives CASSLLRTGYDTGELFF.

V usage is TRBV7-9 and J usage is TRBJ1-1; TRBD1 might be the D (6 bases). The CDR3 consists of 15 residues. V was cut by 5 bases and J by 3 bases, with 16 bases left in between. CDR1 and CDR2 (germline): SEHNR, FQNEAQ (reference sequence). CDR3 sequence: CASSPRGGAHTEAFF. In nucleotides, the CDR3 is TGTGCCAGCAGCCCCAGAGGGGGGGCGCACACTGAAGCTTTCTTT.

This chain connects TRBV7-6 to TRBJ2-2, with a possible D match to TRBD1 (6 bases). The CDR3 runs to 15 residues. Germline CDR1 reads SGHVS; CDR2 reads FNYEAQ. V was shortened by 1 base and J by 0 bases, with 6 bases between the two germline ends. The CDR3 DNA reads as TGTGCCAGCAGCTTAGAGGGGGCGAACACCGGGGAGCTGTTTTTT. Its translation: CASSLEGANTGELFF. Filled out from reference TRBV7-6 and TRBJ2-2, the complete variable domain reads GAGVSQSPRYKVTKRGQDVALRCDPISGHVSLYWYRQALGQGPEFLTYFNYEAQQDKSGLPNDRFSAERPEGSISTLTIQRTEQRDSAMYRCASSLEGANTGELFFGEGSRLTVL.

The V call is TRBV29-1, the J call TRBJ2-1; weak D call: TRBD2 (6 bases). Germline CDR1 and CDR2: SQVTM and ANQGSEA. V was pared by 5 bases and J by 1 base, with 21 bases between. The CDR3 runs 17 residues. The CDR3 region has the DNA TGCAGCGTTTTTTCGGGGGATCGGAGTACTTCCTACAATGAGCAGTTCTTC. It translates to CSVFSGDRSTSYNEQFF.

The rearrangement uses TRBV5-1 and TRBJ2-1; 7 nucleotides align to TRBD1. Per the germline V gene, CDR1 is SGHRS and CDR2 is YFSETQ. The junction had 16 bases not matched to a gene; V was cut back by 4 bases and J by 6 bases. The CDR3 consists of 17 residues. The CDR3 sequence is CASSVGTTGAGRNEQFF. The DNA of the CDR3 is TGCGCCAGCAGCGTAGGAACCACAGGGGCAGGTCGCAATGAGCAGTTCTTC.

The chain combines TRBV21-1 with TRBJ1-3; TRBD1 is taken as the D call from the table, unchecked against the DNA. TRBV21-1 is a known pseudogene. The CDR3 is 13 residues long. CDR3 sequence reads: CASSKDTGNTIYF. The CDR3 nucleotides are TGTGCCAGCAGCAAAGACACAGGAAACACCATATATTTT.

V is TRBV7-8 and J is TRBJ2-7, with TRBD2 identical over 11 bases. Looked up from germline, CDR1 is SGHVS and CDR2 is FQNEAQ. This CDR3 is 15 amino acids long. J was trimmed by 2 bases and V by 4 bases; bases with no gene match: 4. The CDR3 sequence: CASSSGLAGTYEQYF. In nucleotides, the CDR3 is TGTGCCAGCAGCTCAGGACTAGCGGGCACCTACGAGCAGTACTTC.